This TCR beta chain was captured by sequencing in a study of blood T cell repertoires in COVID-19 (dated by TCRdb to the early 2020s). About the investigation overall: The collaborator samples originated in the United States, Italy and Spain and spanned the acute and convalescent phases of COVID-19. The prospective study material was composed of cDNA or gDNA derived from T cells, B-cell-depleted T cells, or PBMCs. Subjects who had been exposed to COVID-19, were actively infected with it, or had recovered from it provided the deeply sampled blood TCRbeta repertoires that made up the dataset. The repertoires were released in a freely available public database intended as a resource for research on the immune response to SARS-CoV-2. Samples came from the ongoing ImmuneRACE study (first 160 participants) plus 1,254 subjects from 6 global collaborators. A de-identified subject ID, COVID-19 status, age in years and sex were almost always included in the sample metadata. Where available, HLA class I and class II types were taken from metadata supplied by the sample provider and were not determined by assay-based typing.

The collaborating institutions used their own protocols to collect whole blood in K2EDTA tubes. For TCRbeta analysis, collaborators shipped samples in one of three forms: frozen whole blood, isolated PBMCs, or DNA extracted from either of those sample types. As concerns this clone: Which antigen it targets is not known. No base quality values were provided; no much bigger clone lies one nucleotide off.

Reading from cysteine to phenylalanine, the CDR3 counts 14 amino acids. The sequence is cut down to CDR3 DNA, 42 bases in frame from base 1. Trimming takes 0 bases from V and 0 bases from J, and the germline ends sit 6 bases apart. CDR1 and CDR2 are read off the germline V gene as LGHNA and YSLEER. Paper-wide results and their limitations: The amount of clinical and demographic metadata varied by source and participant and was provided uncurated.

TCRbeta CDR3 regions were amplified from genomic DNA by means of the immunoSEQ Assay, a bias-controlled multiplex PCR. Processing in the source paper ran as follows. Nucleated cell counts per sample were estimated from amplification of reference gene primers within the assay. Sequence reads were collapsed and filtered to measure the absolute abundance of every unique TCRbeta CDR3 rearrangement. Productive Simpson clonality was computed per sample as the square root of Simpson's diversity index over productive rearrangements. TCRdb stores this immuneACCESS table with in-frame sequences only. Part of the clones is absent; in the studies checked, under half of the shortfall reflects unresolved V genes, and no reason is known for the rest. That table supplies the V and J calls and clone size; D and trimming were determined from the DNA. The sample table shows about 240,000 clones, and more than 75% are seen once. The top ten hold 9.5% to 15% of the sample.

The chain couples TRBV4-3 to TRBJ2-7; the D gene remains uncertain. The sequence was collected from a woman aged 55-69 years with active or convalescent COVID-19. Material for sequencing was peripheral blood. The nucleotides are TGCGCCAGCAGCCAAGATCGACTCTCCTACGAGCAGTACTTC. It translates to CASSQDRLSYEQYF.